These T cell receptor beta chains were read from a single sample in a study of blood T cell repertoires in COVID-19. TCRdb's table, derived via immunoSEQ multiplex PCR, lists solely in-frame clones and lacks some. Of 70,000 or so clones in the sample, approximately 80% were seen once. The sample comprised peripheral blood. All receptors derive from a human donor in a cohort sampled during active COVID-19. CDR3s leave out the opening cysteine and the closing phenylalanine or tryptophan. Expanded clones are given a class, and other clones once, few, many or no size at all.

clone size: NA
V gene: TRBV6-5
CDR3 protein: ASSPTATNEKLF

clone size: NA
V gene: TRBV11-2
CDR3 protein: ASSLTPRGTDTQY

clone size: NA
V gene: TRBV11-2
CDR3 protein: ASSLDPPVYQETQY

clone size: NA
V gene: TRBV7-9
CDR3 protein: ASGGGSQSSYEQY

clone size: NA
V gene: TRBV6-5
CDR3 protein: ASPGQNTEAF

clone size: NA
V gene: TRBV7-6
CDR3 protein: ASSLRDYNEQF

clone size: NA
V gene: TRBV28
CDR3 protein: ASSLPLQNTEAF

clone size: NA
V gene: TRBV28
CDR3 protein: ASASFGGGTGELF

clone size: NA
V gene: TRBV7-9
CDR3 protein: ASSLGLAGAQGETQY

clone size: NA
V gene: TRBV19
CDR3 protein: ASSIAGFGYNEQF

clone size: NA
V gene: TRBV28
CDR3 protein: ASRGSANYGYT

clone size: NA
V gene: TRBV15
CDR3 protein: ATSRDSGVAGNTIY

clone size: NA
V gene: TRBV5-1
CDR3 protein: ASSLADHSSYNEQF

clone size: NA
V gene: TRBV7-8
CDR3 protein: ASSQRQWGASPYEQY

clone size: NA
V gene: TRBV19
CDR3 protein: ASSITGYEQF

clone size: NA
V gene: TRBV7-2
CDR3 protein: ASSVAQGGNEQF

clone size: NA
V gene: TRBV7-7
CDR3 protein: ASSPGLYGRGTGELF

clone size: NA
V gene: TRBV6-1
CDR3 protein: ASSAGRSGGARETQY

clone size: NA
V gene: TRBV5-8
CDR3 protein: ASSAGESQNIQY

clone size: few
V gene: TRBV25-1
CDR3 protein: ASSKPSSGNIQY

clone size: NA
V gene: TRBV5-1
CDR3 protein: ASSFNGDSQETQY

clone size: NA
V gene: TRBV7-2
CDR3 protein: ASSRGQGDYEQY

clone size: NA
V gene: TRBV5-1
CDR3 protein: ASSLILAGGQETQY

clone size: NA
V gene: TRBV19
CDR3 protein: ASSLLADQETQY

clone size: NA
V gene: TRBV3-1/TRBV3-2
CDR3 protein: ASSHAGQGDEQY

clone size: NA
V gene: TRBV27
CDR3 protein: ASSDRPQETQY

clone size: NA
V gene: TRBV4-2
CDR3 protein: ASSQDDRAYEQF

clone size: NA
V gene: TRBV21-1
CDR3 protein: ASSKGGNRYRGTEAF

clone size: NA
V gene: TRBV19
CDR3 protein: ASRRQTGANVLT

clone size: NA
V gene: TRBV28
CDR3 protein: ASSPVGGQKGYT